What follows is one T cell receptor beta chain and its context. The sample originates from a study of blood T cell repertoires in COVID-19. Study-level background: Specimens from acute and convalescent COVID-19 originated in the United States, Italy and Spain. PBMCs, B-cell-depleted T cells, or T cells were the source of the cDNA or gDNA that made up the material.

This CDR3 comprises 16 residues. The V gene end was trimmed by 5 bases and the J gene end by 4 bases; junction bases not matched to a gene: 10. CDR1 LNHDA and CDR2 SQIVND come from the germline V gene (reference sequence). Authors' methods: Amplification with reference gene primers provided the estimates of nucleated cell counts. Sequencing was performed with immunoSEQ multiplex PCR; in TCRdb, only in-frame clones are kept and a portion is missing. The V and J calls and the clone size are those of that table, but D and trimming were determined from the DNA. The table includes 35,000 to 45,000 clones, over 75% detected once.

This chain uses TRBV19 with TRBJ1-1; TRBD1 aligns across 10 bases. The source of this sequence is a human donor in a cohort sampled during active COVID-19. The specimen was peripheral blood. The CDR3 sequence is CASSPRDRGGPTEAFF. CDR3 DNA sequence: TGTGCCAGTAGTCCGAGGGACAGGGGTGGCCCCACTGAAGCTTTCTTT.